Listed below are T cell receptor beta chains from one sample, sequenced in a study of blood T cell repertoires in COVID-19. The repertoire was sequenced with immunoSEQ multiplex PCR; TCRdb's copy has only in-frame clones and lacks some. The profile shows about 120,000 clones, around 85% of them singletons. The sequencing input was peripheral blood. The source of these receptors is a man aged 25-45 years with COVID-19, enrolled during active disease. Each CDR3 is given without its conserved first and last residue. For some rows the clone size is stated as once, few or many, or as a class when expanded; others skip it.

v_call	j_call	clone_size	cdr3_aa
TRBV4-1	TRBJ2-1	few	ASSQVGGGSGSYNEQF
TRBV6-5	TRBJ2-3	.	ASSYSDRGTDTQY
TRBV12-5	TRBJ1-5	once	ASGLEQSNQPQH
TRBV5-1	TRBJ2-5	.	ASSPSLLAETQY
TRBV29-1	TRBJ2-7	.	SVEFRDRIYEQY
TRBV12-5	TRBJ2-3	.	ASGKVPGTVFYTQY
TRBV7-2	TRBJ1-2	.	ASSLGSGSGYT
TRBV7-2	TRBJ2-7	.	ASSWGQLSYEQY
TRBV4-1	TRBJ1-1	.	ASSQGTGGMNTEAF
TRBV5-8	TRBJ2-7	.	ASNDRGSYEQY
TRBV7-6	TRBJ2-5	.	ASSPPTSRPQETQY
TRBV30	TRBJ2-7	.	AWTSAGGEQY
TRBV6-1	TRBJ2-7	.	ASSEVWTGVYEQY
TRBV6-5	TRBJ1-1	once	ASSSRTELAEAF
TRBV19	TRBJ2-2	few	ASSRAHRSTGELF
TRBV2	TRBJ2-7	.	ASSPAGLGAGYEQY
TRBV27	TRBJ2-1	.	ASSFEVRAVEF
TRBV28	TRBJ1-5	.	ASSLLGGHQPQH
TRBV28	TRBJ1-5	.	ASSFARGVNQPQH
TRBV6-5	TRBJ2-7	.	ASSLITGRSYEQY
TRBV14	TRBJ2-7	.	ASSQDLAASYEQY
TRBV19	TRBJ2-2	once	ASSIQGANTGELF
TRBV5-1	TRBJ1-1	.	ASAEGGINTEAF
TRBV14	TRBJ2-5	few	ASSQPSGGLETQY